Listed here is a single T cell receptor (beta chain). The CDR3 totals 14 residues. Per the germline V gene, CDR1 is SGHTA and CDR2 is FQGNSA. J was trimmed by 9 bases and V by 3 bases; bases with no gene match: 5. The data derive from a study of blood T cell repertoires in COVID-19. Assay: immunoSEQ multiplex PCR; the TCRdb copy retains only in-frame clones and omits some. The sample includes some 190,000 clones, around nine tenths of them seen just once. The sequence derives from a human donor in a cohort sampled during active COVID-19. The chain recombines TRBV7-2 with TRBJ1-6; 7 positions match TRBD1. Sample: peripheral blood. The CDR3: CASSFQGGGSPLHF. CDR3 sequence (DNA): TGTGCCAGCAGCTTTCAGGGGGGTGGTTCACCCCTCCACTTT.